The clone carrying this TCR beta chain was counted ten times or more. This record belongs to a study of patients and donors after allogeneic stem cell transplantation. This CDR3 has 13 residues. Trimming stripped 3 bases from V and 1 base from J, with 6 bases between. Germline CDR1 KGHSH, CDR2 LQKENI. One entry per CDR3 protein results from TCRdb running MiXCR on the RT-PCR reads. The data hold roughly 40,000 distinct CDR3 sequences, with over 25% observed a single time. This clonotype was obtained from a human donor who was either an allogeneic HSCT recipient or a stem cell or donor lymphocyte infusion donor (not recorded which). It is not recorded whose cells these are; they may come from a transplant donor. V usage is TRBV18 and J usage is TRBJ1-1; D call uncertain. The source material was blood, either unsorted or a sorted T cell fraction (not recorded which). CDR3 coding DNA: TGTGCCAGCTCACCCGGAGGGAACACTGAAGCTTTCTTT. Protein sequence: CASSPGGNTEAFF.